The T cell receptor (beta chain) under discussion was sequenced for a study of T cells after yellow fever vaccination. Study-level points and caveats: Clones from primary vaccination mostly reappeared after the booster (over 95% CD4, about 88% CD8). Only a minor proportion of clonotypes was detected across both CD4 and CD8 compartments. The secondary response peaked faster, at day 5 versus 15, but was weaker.

This clonotype was seen ten or more times. The target antigen is unknown. MiXCR, applied by TCRdb to the 5' RACE reads, yields one record per CDR3 protein. This repertoire shows 250,000 or so distinct CDR3 sequences, over 3% found once; its top ten account for around 20%. This clonotype was obtained from a man younger than 30 who received the YFV17D yellow fever vaccine. The specimen was PBMCs, collected 15 days after the yellow fever booster vaccination.

This CDR3 is CASSLWPDTQYF. For the CDR3, the DNA is TGTGCCAGCAGCTTATGGCCAGATACGCAGTATTTT. V usage is TRBV11-2 and J usage is TRBJ2-3; no firm D call. The CDR3 sequence is 12 residues long. Trimming shortened V by 2 bases and J by 4 bases, and 4 bases separated the two germline ends. Germline V CDR1 and CDR2: SGHAT, FQNNGV.